The clone carrying this T cell receptor (beta chain) came up a few times. The data stem from a study of blood T cells in healthy people across ages. This CDR3 has 20 amino acids. Germline V gene lookup returns CDR1 MNHEY and CDR2 SVGEGT. V was pared by 5 bases and J by 2 bases, with 23 bases of the junction left unmatched. Sample-barcoded 5' priming and a J-beta primer mix drove a second PCR of roughly 6 to 12 cycles. TCRdb reprocessed the 5' RACE reads with MiXCR, giving one entry per CDR3 protein. The table shows 1.5 million to 2 million distinct CDR3 sequences, with 28% occurring only once. The V and J genes are TRBV6-2 or TRBV6-3 and TRBJ2-7; 8 positions match TRBD1. This clonotype was obtained from a woman between 25 and 40 years old in good health. The specimen was blood. CDR3 loop: CASSRSPRRDRFLGPYEQYF. The CDR3 region has the DNA TGTGCCAGCAGTCGTAGCCCCCGCCGGGACAGGTTTTTAGGCCCCTACGAGCAGTACTTC.